The next 30 T cell receptor beta chains were all read from a single sample in a study of cytomegalovirus exposure and HLA in healthy donors. PCR involved 60 Vbeta and 13 Jbeta primers. The table came from immunoSEQ multiplex PCR; TCRdb's copy has only in-frame clones and leaves some out. The data contain around 130,000 clones, roughly 79% of them singletons. The specimen sequenced was PBMCs. These TCRs come from a woman aged 40-49 years in good health and CMV-seronegative.

The J gene is TRBJ1-2, the V gene TRBV14, with 8 bases that match TRBD1. The trim removed 0 bases at V and 4 bases at J, leaving 7 bases unmatched. Germline CDR1 and CDR2: SGHDN and FVKESK. The CDR3 runs 16 residues. The CDR3 here is CASSQEDRAILYGYTF. The CDR3 DNA reads as TGTGCCAGCAGCCAAGAGGACAGGGCCATTCTCTATGGCTACACCTTC. The full variable domain, with the rest looked up from reference TRBV14 and TRBJ1-2, is EAGVTQFPSHSVIEKGQTVTLRCDPISGHDNLYWYRRVMGKEIKFLLHFVKESKQDESGMPNNRFLAERTGGTYSTLKVQPAELEDSGVYFCASSQEDRAILYGYTFGSGTRLTVV.

The chain couples TRBV29-1 to TRBJ2-2, with 7 bases lining up with TRBD1. J lost 0 bases, V lost 2 bases, and 0 bases had no gene match. The CDR3 loop spans 14 amino acids. Per the germline V gene, CDR1 is SQVTM and CDR2 is ANQGSEA. Here the CDR3 DNA reads TGCAGCGTTGAACAGGGGGCGAACACCGGGGAGCTGTTTTTT. Translation: CSVEQGANTGELFF.

Turning to this clone: One end of the junction is discordant with germline, which a read error may explain. This specimen includes other DNA sequences encoding the same CDR3. The chain joins TRBV2 to TRBJ2-4; 7 bases line up with TRBD1. The germline V gene encodes CDR1 SNHLY and CDR2 FYNNEI. This CDR3 region has 15 residues. The CDR3 is CASSEGGLAKNIQYF. The CDR3, as DNA: TGTGCCAGCAGCGAAGGGGGCCTAGCCAAAAACATTCAGTACTTC.

The chain uses TRBV2 and TRBJ2-5; the D is unclear. Trimming stripped 2 bases from V and 5 bases from J, with 12 bases between. The CDR3 has 14 residues. Germline V CDR1 and CDR2: SNHLY, FYNNEI. This CDR3 is CASSEYRRSETQYF. CDR3 DNA sequence: TGTGCCAGCAGTGAATACCGGCGGAGCGAGACCCAGTACTTC.

As to this clone: One end of the junction is discordant with germline, which a read error may explain. The chain has TRBV7-9 and TRBJ1-1, with 7 bases identical to TRBD1. The CDR3 runs 14 residues. Germline values: CDR1 SEHNR, CDR2 FQNEAQ (reference sequence). CDR3: CSSSLRQGVGEAFF. The DNA for the CDR3 is TGTTCCAGCAGCTTAAGGCAGGGGGTCGGGGAAGCTTTCTTT.

The V gene is TRBV6-6, the J gene TRBJ2-1; D uncertain. Trimming shortened V by 0 bases and J by 1 base, and 7 bases separated the two germline ends. The CDR3 loop spans 15 amino acids. Germline V gives CDR1 MNHNY, CDR2 SVGAGI (reference sequence). This CDR3 is CASSYSAVSYNEQFF. CDR3 nucleotide sequence: TGTGCCAGCAGTTACTCCGCGGTGTCCTACAATGAGCAGTTCTTC.

The genes are TRBV27 and TRBJ2-5; tentative D call: TRBD1 (8 bases). This CDR3 has 16 amino acids. The V gene's germline CDR1 is MNHEY and CDR2 SMNVEV (reference sequence). V shed 2 bases and J shed 5 bases, with 18 bases lying between them. This CDR3 is CASSLQGAREGETQYF. CDR3 sequence (DNA): TGTGCCAGCAGTTTACAGGGGGCGAGGGAGGGGGAGACCCAGTACTTC.

This chain connects TRBV9 to TRBJ2-7, with a possible D match to TRBD2 (6 bases). The length of the CDR3 is 15 residues. Looked up from germline, CDR1 is SGDLS and CDR2 is YYNGEE. The V gene lost 4 bases and the J gene lost 1 base, with 15 bases spanning the gap. CDR3 coding DNA: TGTGCCAGCAGCTCCCAAGCGGGTCCATCCTACGAGCAGTACTTC. Its protein product is CASSSQAGPSYEQYF.

V is TRBV10-3 and J is TRBJ2-7; 7 positions agree with TRBD1. This CDR3 has 13 amino acids. Per germline, CDR1 ENHRY and CDR2 SYGVKD. The V gene end was trimmed by 4 bases and the J gene end by 6 bases; junction bases not matched to a gene: 6. CDR3 in DNA: TGTGCCATCAGTGGAGGGACAGTTCGCGAGCAGTACTTC. Residues: CAISGGTVREQYF.

The rearrangement joins TRBV19 to TRBJ1-2; 8 nucleotides match TRBD1. This CDR3 is built from 12 residues. After removal of 9 bases from V and 7 bases from J, the junction contained 7 bases not matched to a gene. CDR1 and CDR2 from the germline V gene are LNHDA and SQIVND (reference sequence). CDR3 nucleotides: TGTGCCAGCGTCACAGGGGGTGGTGGCTACACCTTC. Encoded protein: CASVTGGGGYTF. Variable domain in full (rest from reference TRBV19 and TRBJ1-2): DGGITQSPKYLFRKEGQNVTLSCEQNLNHDAMYWYRQDPGQGLRLIYYSQIVNDFQKGDIAEGYSVSREKKESFPLTVTSAQKNPTAFYLCASVTGGGGYTFGSGTRLTVV.

This chain joins TRBV30 and TRBJ1-4, with D possibly being TRBD1 (5 bases). This CDR3 region has 16 residues. Per the germline V gene, CDR1 is GTSNPN and CDR2 is SVGIG (reference sequence). V dropped 1 base and J dropped 10 bases, with 22 bases sitting between them. The CDR3 here is CAWSGTGQRGRGKLFF. CDR3 coding DNA: TGTGCCTGGAGTGGGACCGGACAAAGGGGTAGGGGAAAACTGTTTTTT.

This chain joins TRBV7-8 and TRBJ2-7, with TRBD2 identical over 8 bases. This CDR3 has 16 residues. With 2 bases clipped from V and 0 bases from J, the junction kept 6 bases outside the gene matches. The germline gives CDR1 SGHVS, CDR2 FQNEAQ. CDR3: CASSLTSGSISYEQYF. CDR3 sequence (DNA): TGTGCCAGCAGCTTAACCAGCGGGAGTATCTCCTACGAGCAGTACTTC. Full variable domain (remainder filled in from reference TRBV7-8 and TRBJ2-7): GAGVSQSPRYKVAKRGQDVALRCDPISGHVSLFWYQQALGQGPEFLTYFQNEAQLDKSGLPSDRFFAERPEGSVSTLKIQRTQQEDSAVYLCASSLTSGSISYEQYFGPGTRLTVT.

V is TRBV13 and J is TRBJ2-7; D uncertain. Per germline, CDR1 PRHDT and CDR2 FYEKMQ (reference sequence). V gave up 5 bases and J gave up 7 bases, with 12 bases separating them. The CDR3 contains 12 residues. In nucleotides, the CDR3 is TGTGCCAGCAGCGTCTCTAGTGATGAGCAGTACTTC. The encoded protein is CASSVSSDEQYF.

By its share, this clone is medium-sized. The chain employs TRBV6-5 and TRBJ1-1; TRBD1 is a possible D gene (5 bases). V was shortened by 0 bases and J by 4 bases, with 12 bases between the two germline ends. The germline gives CDR1 MNHEY, CDR2 SVGAGI. The length of the CDR3 is 15 residues. The CDR3 here is CASSYSQGFSTEAFF. DNA for the CDR3: TGTGCCAGCAGTTACTCCCAGGGTTTTAGCACTGAAGCTTTCTTT.

The V call is TRBV11-2, the J call TRBJ2-7; perhaps TRBD2 as D (5 bases). Germline V CDR1 and CDR2: SGHAT, FQNNGV. V was cut by 0 bases and J by 3 bases, with 9 bases left in between. The CDR3 is 14 residues long. The CDR3 here is CASSLDRGFYEQYF. CDR3 bases: TGTGCCAGCAGCTTAGATCGGGGATTCTACGAGCAGTACTTC.

The chain links TRBV6-6 to TRBJ2-3, with D unclear. Per germline, CDR1 MNHNY and CDR2 SVGAGI (reference sequence). Trimming pared 4 bases from V and 2 bases from J, leaving 7 bases between. The CDR3 extends over 13 amino acids. The CDR3 DNA sequence: TGTGCCAGCAGTTCGTCTCTCACAGATACGCAGTATTTT. It is translated as CASSSSLTDTQYF.

This clone has only a few counts. This chain uses TRBV2 with TRBJ2-3; a possible D gene is TRBD2 (6 bases). The V gene lost 7 bases and the J gene lost 6 bases, with 11 bases spanning the gap. CDR1 and CDR2 (germline): SNHLY, FYNNEI. This CDR3 is built from 12 residues. The CDR3 region is CASKEGKDTQYF. As DNA, the CDR3 is TGTGCCAGCAAGGAGGGGAAGGATACGCAGTATTTT.

The rearrangement links TRBV19 to TRBJ2-1; D is unclear. The ends were cut back, 2 bases at V and 10 bases at J, with 12 bases in the middle. Germline loops: CDR1 LNHDA, CDR2 SQIVND (reference sequence). This CDR3 has 13 residues. This CDR3 is CASSITGFQEQFF. In nucleotides, the CDR3 is TGTGCCAGTAGTATAACGGGTTTTCAAGAGCAGTTCTTC.

The chain joins TRBV27 to TRBJ2-3; 10 bases line up with TRBD2. This CDR3 is 19 amino acids long. CDR1 MNHEY and CDR2 SMNVEV come from the germline V gene (reference sequence). Germline trimming cut 0 bases from V and 0 bases from J; bases unmatched to any gene: 9. CDR3 DNA: TGTGCCAGCAGTTTATCAGGTCTAGCGGGGGTTACAAGCACAGATACGCAGTATTTT. Translating gives CASSLSGLAGVTSTDTQYF.

The chain couples TRBV7-3 to TRBJ2-7, with TRBD1 matching 11 bases. In germline, CDR1 is SGHTA, CDR2 FQGTGA. The V segment lost 4 bases and the J segment 3 bases; nucleotides outside the gene matches: 5. The CDR3 has 15 amino acids. As DNA, the CDR3 is TGTGCCAGCAGCTCCGGACAGGGGGCGCGCTACGAGCAGTACTTC. Translating it yields CASSSGQGARYEQYF.

The V gene is TRBV2, the J gene TRBJ2-3; TRBD2 is a possible D gene (7 bases). CDR3 length equals 14 residues. Germline CDR1 is SNHLY and CDR2 is FYNNEI. Trimming removed 4 bases from V and 6 bases from J, with 14 bases in between. This CDR3 reads CASSVWGGRDTQYF. CDR3 DNA sequence: TGTGCCAGCAGTGTCTGGGGGGGCCGGGATACGCAGTATTTT.

J is TRBJ1-1 and V is TRBV11-2, with 7 bases fitting TRBD1. Germline lookup yields CDR1 SGHAT and CDR2 FQNNGV. CDR3 length: 15 residues. The J segment lost 2 bases and the V segment lost 3 bases, leaving 6 bases of the junction unmatched. This CDR3 is CASSFKGQLNTEAFF. The CDR3 nucleotides are TGTGCCAGCAGCTTCAAGGGACAGTTAAACACTGAAGCTTTCTTT.

J is TRBJ1-2 and V is TRBV29-1, with TRBD1 identical over 10 bases. V shed 7 bases, J shed 6 bases, and the junction held 8 bases outside the gene matches. Germline loops: CDR1 SQVTM, CDR2 ANQGSEA. This CDR3 spans 13 amino acids. CDR3 loop: CSGMDRGSHGYTF. Written as DNA, the CDR3 is TGCAGCGGTATGGACAGGGGGTCTCATGGCTACACCTTC.

V and J are TRBV7-8 and TRBJ2-2; 10 bases align to TRBD2. CDR3 length: 17 amino acids. Per germline, CDR1 SGHVS and CDR2 FQNEAQ. With V trimmed by 5 bases and J by 4 bases, 10 bases remained unmatched. DNA for the CDR3: TGTGCCAGCAGCCAAAGCGGGGGGGCTCTGGCCACCGGGGAGCTGTTTTTT. Translating it yields CASSQSGGALATGELFF.

The rearrangement uses TRBV5-1 and TRBJ2-7; 8 bases agree with TRBD2. Unmatched junction bases numbered 9, after V lost 4 bases and J lost 3 bases. The length of the CDR3 is 15 residues. Germline CDR1 SGHRS, CDR2 YFSETQ. CDR3 DNA: TGCGCCAGCAGCCCCGGGGGGGGCACTCTCTACGAGCAGTACTTC. Encoded protein: CASSPGGGTLYEQYF.

This clone was found a few times. The chain combines TRBV30 with TRBJ1-1; maybe TRBD1 (5 bases). The germline V and J ends were trimmed by 0 bases and 5 bases, with 13 bases remaining between them. The germline V gene encodes CDR1 GTSNPN and CDR2 SVGIG (reference sequence). The CDR3 runs to 14 residues. CDR3 bases: TGTGCCTGGAGTGTACGGAGGGAGGGGACTGAAGCTTTCTTT. It specifies CAWSVRREGTEAFF.

The chain is built from TRBV5-1 and TRBJ1-1; perhaps TRBD1 as D (5 bases). The germline gives CDR1 SGHRS, CDR2 YFSETQ. Trimming left V 1 base short and J 10 bases short, with 17 bases between. This CDR3 contains 14 residues. The CDR3 sequence is CASSLSGQIRGAFF. Written as DNA, the CDR3 is TGCGCCAGCAGCTTGTCAGGCCAGATTAGGGGAGCTTTCTTT.

The chain has TRBV5-1 and TRBJ1-1, with TRBD1 identical over 12 bases. Germline V gene lookup returns CDR1 SGHRS and CDR2 YFSETQ. The CDR3 is 14 amino acids. The V gene end was trimmed by 3 bases and the J gene end by 4 bases; junction bases not matched to a gene: 1. The CDR3 loop is CASSSGQGATEAFF. In DNA, the CDR3 is TGCGCCAGCAGCTCGGGACAGGGGGCCACTGAAGCTTTCTTT.

This clone was observed a few times. The chain employs TRBV7-3 and TRBJ2-1, with 7 nucleotides matching TRBD2. From germline, CDR1 is SGHTA and CDR2 FQGTGA. The CDR3 is 14 amino acids. Trimming removed 2 bases from V and 4 bases from J; junction bases left unmatched: 2. In DNA, the CDR3 is TGTGCCAGCAGCTTAGGGGGGGGTTACAATGAGCAGTTCTTC. It translates to CASSLGGGYNEQFF.

The V gene is TRBV27, the J gene TRBJ1-4, with 8 bases identical to TRBD1. V shed 5 bases and J 7 bases; nucleotides not matched to a gene: 6. Germline CDR1 reads MNHEY; CDR2 reads SMNVEV (reference sequence). The CDR3 covers 14 residues. In nucleotides, the CDR3 is TGTGCCAGCAGTAACAGGGGGTCTAGTGAAAAACTGTTTTTT. Protein product: CASSNRGSSEKLFF.